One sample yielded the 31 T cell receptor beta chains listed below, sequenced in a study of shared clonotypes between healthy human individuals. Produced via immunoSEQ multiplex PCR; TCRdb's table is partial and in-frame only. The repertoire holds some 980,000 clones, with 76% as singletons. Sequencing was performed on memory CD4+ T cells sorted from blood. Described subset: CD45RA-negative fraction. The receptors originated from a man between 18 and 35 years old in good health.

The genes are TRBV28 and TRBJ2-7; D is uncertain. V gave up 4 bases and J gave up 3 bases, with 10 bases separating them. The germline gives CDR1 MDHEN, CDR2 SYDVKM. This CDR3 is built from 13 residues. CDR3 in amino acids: CASSSPQGYEQYF. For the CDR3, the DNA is TGTGCCAGCAGTTCACCACAAGGCTACGAGCAGTACTTC.

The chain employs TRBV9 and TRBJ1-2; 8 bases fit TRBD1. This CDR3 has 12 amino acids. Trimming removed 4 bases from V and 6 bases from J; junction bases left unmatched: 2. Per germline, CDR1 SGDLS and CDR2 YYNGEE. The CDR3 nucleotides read TGTGCCAGCAGCATGACAGGGGATGGCTACACCTTC. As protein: CASSMTGDGYTF.

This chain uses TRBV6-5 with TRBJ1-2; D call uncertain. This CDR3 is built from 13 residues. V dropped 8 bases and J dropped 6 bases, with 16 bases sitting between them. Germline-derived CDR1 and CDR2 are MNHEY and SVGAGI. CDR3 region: CASSNPLGNGYTF. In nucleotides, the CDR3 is TGTGCCAGCTCGAACCCACTGGGGAATGGCTACACCTTC.

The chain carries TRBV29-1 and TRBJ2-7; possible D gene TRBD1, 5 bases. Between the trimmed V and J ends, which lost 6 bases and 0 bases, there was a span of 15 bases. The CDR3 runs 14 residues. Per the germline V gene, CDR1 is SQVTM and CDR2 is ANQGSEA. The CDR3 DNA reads TGCAGCGTAGGCTTGGACACCAACTCCTACGAGCAGTACTTC. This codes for CSVGLDTNSYEQYF.

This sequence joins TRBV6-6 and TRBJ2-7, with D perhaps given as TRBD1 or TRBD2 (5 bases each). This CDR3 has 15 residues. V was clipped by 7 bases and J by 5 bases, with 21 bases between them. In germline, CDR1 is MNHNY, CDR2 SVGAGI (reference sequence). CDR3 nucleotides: TGTGCCAGCAATTCTTTCTCCCGGGGCGCCGACGAGCAGTACTTC. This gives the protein CASNSFSRGADEQYF.

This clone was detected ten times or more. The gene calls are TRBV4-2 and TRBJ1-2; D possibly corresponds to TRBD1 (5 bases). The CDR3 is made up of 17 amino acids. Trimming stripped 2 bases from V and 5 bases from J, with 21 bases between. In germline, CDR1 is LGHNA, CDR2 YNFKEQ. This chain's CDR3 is CASSQMPEETARYGYTF. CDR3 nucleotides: TGTGCCAGCAGCCAAATGCCCGAAGAGACAGCGAGATATGGCTACACCTTC.

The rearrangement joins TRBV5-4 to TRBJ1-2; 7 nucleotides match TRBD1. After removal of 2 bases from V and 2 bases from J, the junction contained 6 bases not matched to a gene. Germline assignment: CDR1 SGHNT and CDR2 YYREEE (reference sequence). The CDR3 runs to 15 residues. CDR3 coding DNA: TGTGCCAGCAGCTTAGGGGGCACTAGAAACTATGGCTACACCTTC. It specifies CASSLGGTRNYGYTF.

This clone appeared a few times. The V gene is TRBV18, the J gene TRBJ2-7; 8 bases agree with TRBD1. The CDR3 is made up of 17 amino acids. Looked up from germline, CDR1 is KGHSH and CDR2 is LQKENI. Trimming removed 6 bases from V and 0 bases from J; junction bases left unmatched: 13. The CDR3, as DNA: TGTGCCAGCTCCCACGGACAGGGTGGGGAAGGCTCCTACGAGCAGTACTTC. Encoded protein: CASSHGQGGEGSYEQYF.

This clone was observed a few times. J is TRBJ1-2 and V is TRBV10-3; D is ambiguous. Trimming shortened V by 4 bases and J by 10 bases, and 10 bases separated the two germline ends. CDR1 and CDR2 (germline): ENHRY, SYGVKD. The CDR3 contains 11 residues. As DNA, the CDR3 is TGTGCCATCAGTGCCGGGGTCCTCTACACCTTC. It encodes CAISAGVLYTF.

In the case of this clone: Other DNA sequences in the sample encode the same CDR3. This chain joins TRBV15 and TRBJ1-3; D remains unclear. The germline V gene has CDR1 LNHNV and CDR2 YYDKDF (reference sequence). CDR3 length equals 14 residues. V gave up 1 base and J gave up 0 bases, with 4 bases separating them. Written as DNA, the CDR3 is TGTGCCACCAGCAGAGGAACCTCTGGAAACACCATATATTTT. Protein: CATSRGTSGNTIYF.

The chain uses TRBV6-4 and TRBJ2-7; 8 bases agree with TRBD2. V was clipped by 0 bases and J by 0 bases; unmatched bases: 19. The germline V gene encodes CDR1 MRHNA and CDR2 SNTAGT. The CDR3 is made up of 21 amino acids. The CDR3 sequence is CASSDSIHPGLVYTRSYEQYF. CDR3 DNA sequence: TGTGCCAGCAGTGACTCGATTCACCCGGGACTAGTCTACACCCGCTCCTACGAGCAGTACTTC.

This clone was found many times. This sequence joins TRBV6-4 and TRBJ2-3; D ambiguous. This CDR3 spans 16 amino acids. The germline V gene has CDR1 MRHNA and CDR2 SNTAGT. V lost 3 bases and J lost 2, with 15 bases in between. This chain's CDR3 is CASSEYSSTHTDTQYF. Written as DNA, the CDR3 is TGTGCCAGCAGTGAGTATTCCAGCACCCACACAGATACGCAGTATTTT.

The CDR3 reads CASSELGSSEDTQYF. The CDR3 nucleotides read TGTGCCAGCAGTGAATTAGGGTCTAGCGAAGATACGCAGTATTTT. V is TRBV25-1 and J is TRBJ2-3, with D possibly matching TRBD2 (6 bases). Germline CDR1 MGHDK, CDR2 SYGVNS. V was pared by 1 base and J by 5 bases, with 13 bases between. CDR3 length: 15 amino acids.

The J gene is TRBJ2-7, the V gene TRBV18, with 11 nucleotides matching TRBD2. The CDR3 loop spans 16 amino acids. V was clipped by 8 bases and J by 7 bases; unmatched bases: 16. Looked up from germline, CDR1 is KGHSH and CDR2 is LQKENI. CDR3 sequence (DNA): TGTGCCAGCCGCACCGGGACTAGCGGACAGGACGGGGAGCAGTACTTC. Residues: CASRTGTSGQDGEQYF.

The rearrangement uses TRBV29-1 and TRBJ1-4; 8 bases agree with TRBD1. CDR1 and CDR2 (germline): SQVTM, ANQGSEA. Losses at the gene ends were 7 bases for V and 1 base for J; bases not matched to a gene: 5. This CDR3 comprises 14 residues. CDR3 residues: CSAGGTGTNEKLFF. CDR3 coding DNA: TGCAGCGCCGGGGGGACAGGAACTAATGAAAAACTGTTTTTT.

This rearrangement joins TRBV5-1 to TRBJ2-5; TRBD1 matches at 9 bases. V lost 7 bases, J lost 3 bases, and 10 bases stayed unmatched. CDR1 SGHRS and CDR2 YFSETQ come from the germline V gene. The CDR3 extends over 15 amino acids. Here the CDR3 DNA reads TGCGCCAGCCACCAGGACAGGGGAACGGAAGAGACCCAGTACTTC. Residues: CASHQDRGTEETQYF.

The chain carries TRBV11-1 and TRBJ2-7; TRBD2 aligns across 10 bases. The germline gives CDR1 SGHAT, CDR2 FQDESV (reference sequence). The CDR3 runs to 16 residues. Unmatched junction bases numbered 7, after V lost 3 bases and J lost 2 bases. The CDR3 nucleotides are TGTGCCAGCAGCTTCTCCGGACTAGCGGTTCCCTACGAGCAGTACTTC. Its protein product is CASSFSGLAVPYEQYF.

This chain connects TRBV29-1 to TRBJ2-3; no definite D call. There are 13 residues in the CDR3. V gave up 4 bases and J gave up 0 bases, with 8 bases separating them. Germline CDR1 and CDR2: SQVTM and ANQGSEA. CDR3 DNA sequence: TGCAGCGTTGGAGGTATTAGCACAGATACGCAGTATTTT. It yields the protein CSVGGISTDTQYF.

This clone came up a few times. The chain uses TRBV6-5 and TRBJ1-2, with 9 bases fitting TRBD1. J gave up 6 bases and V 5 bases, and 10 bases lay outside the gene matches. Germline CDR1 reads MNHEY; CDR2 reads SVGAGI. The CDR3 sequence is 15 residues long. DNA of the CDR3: TGTGCCAGCAGTACGACAGGGGGTAGATTCAATGGCTACACCTTC. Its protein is CASSTTGGRFNGYTF.

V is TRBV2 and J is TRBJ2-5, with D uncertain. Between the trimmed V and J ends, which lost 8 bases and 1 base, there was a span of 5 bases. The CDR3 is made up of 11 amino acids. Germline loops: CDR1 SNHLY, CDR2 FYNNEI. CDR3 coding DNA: TGTGCCAGCGGGGTCCAAGAGACCCAGTACTTC. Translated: CASGVQETQYF.

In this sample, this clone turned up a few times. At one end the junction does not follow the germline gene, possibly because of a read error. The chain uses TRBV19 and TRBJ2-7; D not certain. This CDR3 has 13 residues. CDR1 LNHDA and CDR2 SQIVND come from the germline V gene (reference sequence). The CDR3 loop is CAGSIELYYEQYF. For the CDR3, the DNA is TGTGCCGGTAGTATCGAGTTGTACTACGAGCAGTACTTC.

CDR3: CASRVTSVQGGELFF. The CDR3 nucleotides are TGCGCCAGCAGGGTCACTAGCGTTCAAGGCGGGGAGCTGTTTTTT. The gene calls are TRBV5-1 and TRBJ2-2; 7 positions match TRBD2. V trimming: 5 bases; J trimming: 7 bases; junction bases outside the gene matches: 11. Germline CDR1 SGHRS, CDR2 YFSETQ. This CDR3 has 15 residues. The full variable domain, with the rest looked up from reference TRBV5-1 and TRBJ2-2, is KAGVTQTPRYLIKTRGQQVTLSCSPISGHRSVSWYQQTPGQGLQFLFEYFSETQRNKGNFPGRFSGRQFSNSRSEMNVSTLELGDSALYLCASRVTSVQGGELFFGEGSRLTVL.

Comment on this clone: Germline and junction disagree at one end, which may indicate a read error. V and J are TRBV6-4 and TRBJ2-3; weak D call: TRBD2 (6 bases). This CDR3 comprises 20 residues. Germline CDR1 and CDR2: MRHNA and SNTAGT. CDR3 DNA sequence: TGTGCCCGCAGGGAGTCCGTCCCGATAGCGGATCGCCCTAGCACAGATACGCAGTATTTT. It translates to CARRESVPIADRPSTDTQYF.

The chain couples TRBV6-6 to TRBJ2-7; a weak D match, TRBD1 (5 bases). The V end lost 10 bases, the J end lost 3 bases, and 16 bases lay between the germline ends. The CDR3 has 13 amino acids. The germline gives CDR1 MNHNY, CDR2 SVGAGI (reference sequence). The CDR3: CANSQVLNYEQYF. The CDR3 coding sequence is TGTGCCAACTCACAGGTACTAAACTACGAGCAGTACTTC.

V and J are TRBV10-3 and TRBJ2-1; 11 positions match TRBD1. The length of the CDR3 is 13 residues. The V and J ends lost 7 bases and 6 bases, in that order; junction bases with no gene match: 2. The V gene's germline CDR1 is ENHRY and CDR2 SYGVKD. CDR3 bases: TGTGCCATCACCGGGACAGGGGGCAATGAGCAGTTCTTC. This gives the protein CAITGTGGNEQFF.

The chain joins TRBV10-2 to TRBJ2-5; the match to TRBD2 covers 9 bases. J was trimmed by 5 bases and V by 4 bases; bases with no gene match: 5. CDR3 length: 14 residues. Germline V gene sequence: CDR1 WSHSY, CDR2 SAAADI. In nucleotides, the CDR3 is TGCGCCAGCAGTGTAGTAGCGGGAGTGGAGACCCAGTACTTC. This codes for CASSVVAGVETQYF.

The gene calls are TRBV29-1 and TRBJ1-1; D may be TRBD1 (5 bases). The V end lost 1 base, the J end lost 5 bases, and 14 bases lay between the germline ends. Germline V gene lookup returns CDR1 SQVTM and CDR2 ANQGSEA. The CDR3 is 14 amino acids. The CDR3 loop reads CSVEGGGVETEAFF. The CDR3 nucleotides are TGCAGCGTTGAAGGGGGCGGCGTCGAAACTGAAGCTTTCTTT. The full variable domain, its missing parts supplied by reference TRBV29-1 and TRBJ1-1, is SAVISQKPSRDICQRGTSLTIQCQVDSQVTMMFWYRQQPGQSLTLIATANQGSEATYESGFVIDKFPISRPNLTFSTLTVSNMSPEDSSIYLCSVEGGGVETEAFFGQGTRLTVV.

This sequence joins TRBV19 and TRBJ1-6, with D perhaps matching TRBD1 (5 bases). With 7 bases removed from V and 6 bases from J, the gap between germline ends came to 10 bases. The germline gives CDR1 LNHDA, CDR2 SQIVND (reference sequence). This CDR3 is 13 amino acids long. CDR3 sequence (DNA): TGTGCCAGTAAAAAGACAGCTAATTCACCCCTCCACTTT. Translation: CASKKTANSPLHF.

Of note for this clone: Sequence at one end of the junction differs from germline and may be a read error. CDR3 nucleotides: TGTGCTAGCAGCAACGGGGAGGGGCATGAGCAGTTCTTC. Translation: CASSNGEGHEQFF. This chain uses TRBV7-7 with TRBJ2-1, with 7 positions matching TRBD2. The germline V gene has CDR1 SSHAT and CDR2 FNYEAQ (reference sequence). There are 13 residues in the CDR3.

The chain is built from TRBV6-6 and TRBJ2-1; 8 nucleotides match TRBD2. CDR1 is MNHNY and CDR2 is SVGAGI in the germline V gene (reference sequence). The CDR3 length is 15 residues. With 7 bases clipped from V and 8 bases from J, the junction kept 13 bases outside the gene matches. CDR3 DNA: TGTGCCAGCATACCCTCCCTCGGGGGGGCCCATGAGCAGTTCTTC. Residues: CASIPSLGGAHEQFF.

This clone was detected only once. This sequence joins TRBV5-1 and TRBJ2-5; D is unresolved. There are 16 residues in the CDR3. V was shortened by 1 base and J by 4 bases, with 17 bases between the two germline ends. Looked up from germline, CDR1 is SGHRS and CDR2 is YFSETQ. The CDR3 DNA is TGCGCCAGCAGCTTGAATGGCGGAAGTCAGGCAGAGACCCAGTACTTC. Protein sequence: CASSLNGGSQAETQYF.